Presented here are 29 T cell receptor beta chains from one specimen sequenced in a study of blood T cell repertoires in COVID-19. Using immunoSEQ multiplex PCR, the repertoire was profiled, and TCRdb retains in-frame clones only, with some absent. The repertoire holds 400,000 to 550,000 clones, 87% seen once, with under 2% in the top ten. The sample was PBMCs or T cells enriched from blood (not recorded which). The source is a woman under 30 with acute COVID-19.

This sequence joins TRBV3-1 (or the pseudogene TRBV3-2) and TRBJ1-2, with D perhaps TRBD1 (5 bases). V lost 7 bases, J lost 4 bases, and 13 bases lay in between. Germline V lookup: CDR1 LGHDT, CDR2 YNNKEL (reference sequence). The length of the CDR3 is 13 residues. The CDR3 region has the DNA TGTGCCAGCACCCCCGGGGGGAGCTATGGCTACACCTTC. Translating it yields CASTPGGSYGYTF.

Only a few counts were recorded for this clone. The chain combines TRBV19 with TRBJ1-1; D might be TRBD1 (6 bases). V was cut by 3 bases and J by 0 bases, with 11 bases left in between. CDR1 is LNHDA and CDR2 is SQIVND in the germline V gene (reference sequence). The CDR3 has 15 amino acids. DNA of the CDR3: TGTGCCAGTAGTATTGACAGGAGCATGAACACTGAAGCTTTCTTT. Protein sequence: CASSIDRSMNTEAFF.

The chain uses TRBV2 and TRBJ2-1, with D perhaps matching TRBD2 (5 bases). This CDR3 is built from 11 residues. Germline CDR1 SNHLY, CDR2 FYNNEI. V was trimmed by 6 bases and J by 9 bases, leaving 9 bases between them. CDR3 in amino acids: CASRESGEQFF. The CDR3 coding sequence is TGTGCCAGCAGGGAAAGCGGTGAGCAGTTCTTC.

The CDR3 loop reads CASSSSLRTGVQPQHF. In DNA form, the CDR3 reads TGTGCCAGCAGTTCCAGCCTCAGGACAGGGGTTCAGCCCCAGCATTTT. J is TRBJ1-5 and V is TRBV27; 9 positions agree with TRBD1. Looked up from germline, CDR1 is MNHEY and CDR2 is SMNVEV (reference sequence). Trimming cost V 4 bases and J 6 bases; bases outside gene matches: 10. The CDR3 totals 16 residues.

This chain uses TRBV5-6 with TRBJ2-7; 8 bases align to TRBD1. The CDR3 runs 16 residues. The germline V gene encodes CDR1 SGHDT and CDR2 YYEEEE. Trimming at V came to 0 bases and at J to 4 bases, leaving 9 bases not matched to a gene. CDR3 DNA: TGTGCCAGCAGCTTGGCGTCAGGGGGCGCAACGTACGAGCAGTACTTC. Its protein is CASSLASGGATYEQYF.

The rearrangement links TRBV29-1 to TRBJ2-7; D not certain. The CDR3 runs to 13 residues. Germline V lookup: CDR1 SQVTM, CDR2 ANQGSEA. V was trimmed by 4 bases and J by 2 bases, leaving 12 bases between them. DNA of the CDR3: TGCAGCGTTGGTGGCACCAATACCTACGAGCAGTACTTC. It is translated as CSVGGTNTYEQYF.

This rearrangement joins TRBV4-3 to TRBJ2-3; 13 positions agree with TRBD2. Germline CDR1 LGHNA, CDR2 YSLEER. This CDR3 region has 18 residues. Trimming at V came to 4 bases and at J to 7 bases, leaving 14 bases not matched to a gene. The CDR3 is CASSLDPPGLAGTNTQYF. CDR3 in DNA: TGCGCCAGCAGCCTCGACCCTCCGGGACTAGCGGGGACTAATACGCAGTATTTT.

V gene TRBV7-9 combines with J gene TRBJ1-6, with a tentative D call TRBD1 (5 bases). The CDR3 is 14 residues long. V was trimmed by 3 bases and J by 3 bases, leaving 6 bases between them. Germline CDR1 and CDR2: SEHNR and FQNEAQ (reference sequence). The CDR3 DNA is TGTGCCAGCAGCTTTGACAGCTATAATTCACCCCTCCACTTT. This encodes CASSFDSYNSPLHF.

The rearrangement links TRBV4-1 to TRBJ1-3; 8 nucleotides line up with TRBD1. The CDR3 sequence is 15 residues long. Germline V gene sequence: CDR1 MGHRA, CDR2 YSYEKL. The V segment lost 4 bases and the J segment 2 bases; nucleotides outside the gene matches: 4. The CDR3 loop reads CASSLRTGTGNTIYF. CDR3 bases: TGCGCCAGCAGCCTGCGGACAGGGACTGGAAACACCATATATTTT.

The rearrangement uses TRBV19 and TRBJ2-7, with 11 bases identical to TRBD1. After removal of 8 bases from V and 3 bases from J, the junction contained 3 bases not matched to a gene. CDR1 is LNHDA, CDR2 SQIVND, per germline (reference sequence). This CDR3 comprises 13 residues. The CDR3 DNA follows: TGTGCCAGTTGGGGACAGGGGGACTACGAGCAGTACTTC. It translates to CASWGQGDYEQYF.

This CDR3 is CASLQRGRKVNQPQHF. The CDR3 DNA is TGCGCCAGCCTTCAAAGGGGGCGAAAGGTCAATCAGCCCCAGCATTTT. This sequence joins TRBV10-1 and TRBJ1-5; the match to TRBD1 covers 7 bases. Germline CDR1 is WNHNN and CDR2 is SYGVQD (reference sequence). J was trimmed by 3 bases and V by 8 bases; bases with no gene match: 13. The CDR3 extends over 16 amino acids.

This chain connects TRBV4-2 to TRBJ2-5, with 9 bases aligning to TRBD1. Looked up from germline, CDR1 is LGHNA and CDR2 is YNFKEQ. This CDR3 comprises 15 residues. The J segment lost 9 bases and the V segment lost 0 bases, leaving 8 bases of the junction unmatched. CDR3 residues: CASSQEETGGWAQYF. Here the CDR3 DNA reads TGTGCCAGCAGCCAAGAGGAGACAGGGGGATGGGCCCAGTACTTC.

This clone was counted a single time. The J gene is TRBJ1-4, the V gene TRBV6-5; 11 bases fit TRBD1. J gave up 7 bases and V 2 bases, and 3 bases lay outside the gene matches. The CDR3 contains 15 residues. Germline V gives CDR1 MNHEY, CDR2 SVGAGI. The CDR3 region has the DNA TGTGCCAGCAGTTACCACGGGACAGGGGGTGAAAAACTGTTTTTT. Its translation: CASSYHGTGGEKLFF.

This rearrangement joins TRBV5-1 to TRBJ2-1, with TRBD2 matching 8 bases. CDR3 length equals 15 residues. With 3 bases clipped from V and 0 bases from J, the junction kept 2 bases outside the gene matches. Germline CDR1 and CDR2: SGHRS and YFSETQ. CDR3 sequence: CASSSGTSSYNEQFF. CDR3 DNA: TGCGCCAGCAGCTCCGGGACTAGCTCCTACAATGAGCAGTTCTTC.

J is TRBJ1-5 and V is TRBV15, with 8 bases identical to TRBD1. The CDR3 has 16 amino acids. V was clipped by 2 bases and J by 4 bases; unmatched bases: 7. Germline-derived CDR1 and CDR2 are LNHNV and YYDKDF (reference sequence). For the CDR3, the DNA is TGTGCCACCAGCAGAACCGCCGACAGGGGAAATCAGCCCCAGCATTTT. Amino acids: CATSRTADRGNQPQHF.

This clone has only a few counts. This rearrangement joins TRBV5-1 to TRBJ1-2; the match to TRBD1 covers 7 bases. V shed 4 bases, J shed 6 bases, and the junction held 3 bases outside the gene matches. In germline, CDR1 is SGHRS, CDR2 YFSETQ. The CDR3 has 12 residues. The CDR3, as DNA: TGCGCCAGCAGCCCTGACAGGGATGGCTACACCTTC. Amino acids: CASSPDRDGYTF.

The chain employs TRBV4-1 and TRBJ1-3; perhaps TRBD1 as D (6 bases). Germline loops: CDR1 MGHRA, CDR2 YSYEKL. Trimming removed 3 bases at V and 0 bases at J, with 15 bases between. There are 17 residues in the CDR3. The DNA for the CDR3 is TGCGCCAGCAGCCAGGTTGACAGGACAGTCTCTGGAAACACCATATATTTT. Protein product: CASSQVDRTVSGNTIYF.

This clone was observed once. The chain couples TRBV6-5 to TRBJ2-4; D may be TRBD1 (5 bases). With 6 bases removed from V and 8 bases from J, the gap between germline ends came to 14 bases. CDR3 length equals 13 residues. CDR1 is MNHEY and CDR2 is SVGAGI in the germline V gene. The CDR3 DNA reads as TGTGCCAGCAGCCTGGGAAGGGGTGACATTCAGTACTTC. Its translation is CASSLGRGDIQYF.

In DNA, the CDR3 is TGTGCCAGCAGCGGGCGACCGGGACTAGCGGGAGGTCCCTACAATGAGCAGTTCTTC. Translation gives CASSGRPGLAGGPYNEQFF. V gene TRBV7-2 combines with J gene TRBJ2-1; 15 nucleotides line up with TRBD2. This CDR3 region has 19 residues. With V trimmed by 5 bases and J by 2 bases, 10 bases remained unmatched. Germline V gene lookup returns CDR1 SGHTA and CDR2 FQGNSA.

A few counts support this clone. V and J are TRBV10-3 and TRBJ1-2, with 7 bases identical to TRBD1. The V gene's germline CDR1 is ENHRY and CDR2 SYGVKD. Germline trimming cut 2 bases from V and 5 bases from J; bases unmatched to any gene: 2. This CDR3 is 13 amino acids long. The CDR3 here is CAISEDRAYGYTF. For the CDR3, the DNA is TGTGCCATCAGTGAGGACAGGGCTTATGGCTACACCTTC.

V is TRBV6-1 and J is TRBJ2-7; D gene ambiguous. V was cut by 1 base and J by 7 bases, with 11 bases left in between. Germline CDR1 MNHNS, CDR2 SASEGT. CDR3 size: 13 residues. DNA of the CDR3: TGTGCCAGCAGTGAAGAGAACTTTCGGGAGCAGTACTTC. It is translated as CASSEENFREQYF.

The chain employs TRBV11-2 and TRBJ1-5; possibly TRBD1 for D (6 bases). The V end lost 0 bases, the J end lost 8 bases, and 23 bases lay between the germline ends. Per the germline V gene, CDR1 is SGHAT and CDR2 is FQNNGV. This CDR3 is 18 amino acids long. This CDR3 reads CASSLDVGRGYLLEPQHF. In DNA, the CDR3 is TGTGCCAGCAGCTTAGACGTCGGCAGGGGTTATCTTTTGGAGCCCCAGCATTTT.

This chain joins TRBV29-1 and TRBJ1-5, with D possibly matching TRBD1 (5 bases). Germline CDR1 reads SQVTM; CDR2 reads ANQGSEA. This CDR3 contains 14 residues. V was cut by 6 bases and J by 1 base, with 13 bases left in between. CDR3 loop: CSVLGGWSNQPQHF. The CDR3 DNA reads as TGCAGCGTCCTTGGGGGGTGGAGCAATCAGCCCCAGCATTTT.

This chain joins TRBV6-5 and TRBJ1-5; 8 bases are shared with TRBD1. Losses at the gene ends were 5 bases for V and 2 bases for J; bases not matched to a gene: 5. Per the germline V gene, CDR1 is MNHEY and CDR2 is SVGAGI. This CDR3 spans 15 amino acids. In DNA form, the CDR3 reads TGTGCCAGCAGTCTGGACAGGGATGGCAATCAGCCCCAGCATTTT. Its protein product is CASSLDRDGNQPQHF.

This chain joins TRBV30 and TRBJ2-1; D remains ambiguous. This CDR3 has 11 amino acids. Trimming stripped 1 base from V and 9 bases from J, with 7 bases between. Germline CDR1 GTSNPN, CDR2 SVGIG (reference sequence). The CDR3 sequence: CAWSGLSEQFF. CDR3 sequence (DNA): TGTGCCTGGAGTGGGCTCAGTGAGCAGTTCTTC.

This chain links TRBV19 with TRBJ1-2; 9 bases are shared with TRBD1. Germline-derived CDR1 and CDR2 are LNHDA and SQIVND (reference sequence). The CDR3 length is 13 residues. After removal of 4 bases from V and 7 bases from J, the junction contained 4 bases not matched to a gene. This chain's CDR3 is CASSNRGRSGYTF. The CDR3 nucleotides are TGTGCCAGTAGTAACAGGGGGCGTTCTGGCTACACCTTC. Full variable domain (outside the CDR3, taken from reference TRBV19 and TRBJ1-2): DGGITQSPKYLFRKEGQNVTLSCEQNLNHDAMYWYRQDPGQGLRLIYYSQIVNDFQKGDIAEGYSVSREKKESFPLTVTSAQKNPTAFYLCASSNRGRSGYTFGSGTRLTVV.

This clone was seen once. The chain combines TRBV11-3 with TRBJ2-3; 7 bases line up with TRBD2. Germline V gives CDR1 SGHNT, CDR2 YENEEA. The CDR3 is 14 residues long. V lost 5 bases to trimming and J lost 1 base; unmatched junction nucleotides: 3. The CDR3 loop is CASSPGGGTDTQYF. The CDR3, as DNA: TGTGCCAGCAGCCCGGGGGGAGGCACAGATACGCAGTATTTT.

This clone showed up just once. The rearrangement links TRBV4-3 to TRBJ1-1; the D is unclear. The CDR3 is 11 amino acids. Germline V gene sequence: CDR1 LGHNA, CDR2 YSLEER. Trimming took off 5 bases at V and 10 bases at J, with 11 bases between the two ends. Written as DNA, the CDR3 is TGCGCCAGCAGCGCGGGCTTGGTAGCTTTCTTT. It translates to CASSAGLVAFF.

CDR3 nucleotide sequence: TGTGCCAGCAGTTTAAAAACAGGGGGATTCACTGAAGCTTTCTTT. Residues: CASSLKTGGFTEAFF. This chain joins TRBV6-5 and TRBJ1-1; 8 bases line up with TRBD1. Trimming at V came to 4 bases and at J to 4 bases, leaving 8 bases not matched to a gene. Germline V gives CDR1 MNHEY, CDR2 SVGAGI. This CDR3 contains 15 residues.